The 29 T cell receptor beta chains below come from one sample, sequenced in a study of T cell clonality in common variable immunodeficiency (dated by TCRdb to between 2015 and 2016). Libraries were constructed by the immunoSEQ multiplex PCR assay. TCRdb limited this immuneACCESS table to in-frame rearrangements with V and J called. A share of clones is missing; checked studies link under half to unresolved V genes, and the rest is unexplained. This sample is represented by 55,000 to 65,000 clones, with no singletons among them. The leading ten clones occupy around 1.6% of the sample. What was sequenced was peripheral blood mononuclear cells. The receptors shown here come from a person between 18 and 69 years old in good health.

This clone was picked up many times. The CDR3 is cut off 3 residues early in the read; its end comes from the germline J gene. The J gene is TRBJ1-4, the V gene TRBV2; D is unclear. Trimming pared 7 bases from V and 4 bases from J, leaving 13 bases between. In germline, CDR1 is SNHLY, CDR2 FYNNEI. This CDR3 is 14 amino acids long. The CDR3 DNA, read in part, is TGTGCCAGCACCTTATCCCAGTTTAATGAAAAA. As protein: CASTLSQFNEK. The full CDR3 reads CASTLSQFNEKLFF. Supplemented by reference TRBV2 and TRBJ1-4, the full variable domain reads EPEVTQTPSHQVTQMGQEVILRCVPISNHLYFYWYRQILGQKVEFLVSFYNNEISEKSEIFDDQFSVERPDGSNFTLKIRSTKLEDSAMYFCASTLSQFNEKLFFGSGTQLSVL.

A note on this clone: Read sequence stops 3 residues before the CDR3 end, and the germline J gene provides the missing end. The gene calls are TRBV18 and TRBJ2-7, with a possible D match to TRBD2 (6 bases). The V gene's germline CDR1 is KGHSH and CDR2 LQKENI. The CDR3 loop spans 12 amino acids. With 3 bases removed from V and 4 bases from J, the gap between germline ends came to 7 bases. CDR3 sequence reads: CASSPAGYEQYF. The sequenced part of the CDR3 DNA is TGTGCCAGCTCACCGGCGGGGTACGAG.

At least ten counts were recorded for this clone. An end of the junction does not agree with germline; a read error may underlie this. The read halts 3 residues ahead of the CDR3 end, with the missing end drawn from the germline J gene. This rearrangement joins TRBV4-2 to TRBJ2-3; 8 nucleotides align to TRBD1. The germline V gene encodes CDR1 LGHNA and CDR2 YNFKEQ. The CDR3 totals 15 residues. CDR3 protein: CASSGQDRVPDTQYF. CDR3 DNA, as far as it was read: TGCGCCAGCAGCGGTCAGGACAGGGTCCCAGATACG.

As to this clone: The read is 3 residues too short to cover the CDR3 end, so that end is filled in from the germline J gene. The V and J genes are TRBV18 and TRBJ2-1; 10 bases fit TRBD1. The CDR3 length is 15 residues. The germline CDR1 and CDR2 sequences are KGHSH and LQKENI. V gave up 7 bases and J gave up 3 bases; unmatched junction bases: 6. The covered CDR3 bases are TGTGCCAGCTTAGGGACAGGGGTAGGCTACAATGAG. Protein: CASLGTGVGYNE. The complete CDR3 sequence is CASLGTGVGYNEQFF.

This clone has at least ten counts. The read gets to within 3 residues of the CDR3 end, and the germline J gene fills in the rest. This chain connects TRBV15 to TRBJ1-4; TRBD1 agrees at 9 bases. The V gene's germline CDR1 is LNHNV and CDR2 YYDKDF (reference sequence). The CDR3 loop spans 16 amino acids. Germline trimming cut 4 bases from V and 8 bases from J; bases unmatched to any gene: 11. Partial CDR3 DNA: TGTGCCACCAGCAATCTGACAGGGGGTTTACGGGAAAAA. Its protein is CATSNLTGGLREK. The complete CDR3 reads CATSNLTGGLREKLFF. Variable domain in full (rest from reference TRBV15 and TRBJ1-4): DAMVIQNPRYQVTQFGKPVTLSCSQTLNHNVMYWYQQKSSQAPKLLFHYYDKDFNNEADTPDNFQSRRPNTSFCFLDIRSPGLGDTAMYLCATSNLTGGLREKLFFGSGTQLSVL.

This clone showed up many times. The sequence runs out 3 residues before the end of the CDR3; the remainder is reconstructed from the germline J gene. The chain has TRBV5-4 and TRBJ1-4, with 7 bases aligning to TRBD1. Germline loops: CDR1 SGHNT, CDR2 YYREEE (reference sequence). V shed 2 bases, J shed 2 bases, and the junction held 3 bases outside the gene matches. The CDR3 is made up of 15 amino acids. CDR3 bases read: TGTGCCAGCAGCTTTGGACAGGCTACTAATGAAAAA. Protein sequence: CASSFGQATNEK. From start to end, the CDR3 is CASSFGQATNEKLFF.

This clone was detected ten times or more. The read stops 3 residues short of the end of the CDR3; the missing end is completed from the germline J gene. The chain recombines TRBV7-9 with TRBJ2-1; TRBD1 matches 9 bases. J lost 8 bases, V lost 0 bases, and 5 bases had no gene match. Germline CDR1 and CDR2: SEHNR and FQNEAQ (reference sequence). The CDR3 contains 15 residues. The CDR3 region is CASSLAWTGADEQFF. Incomplete CDR3 DNA: TGTGCCAGCAGCTTAGCCTGGACAGGGGCGGATGAG. The complete variable domain, with remaining parts taken from reference TRBV7-9 and TRBJ2-1, reads DTGVSQNPRHKITKRGQNVTFRCDPISEHNRLYWYRQTLGQGPEFLTYFQNEAQLEKSRLLSDRFSAERPKGSFSTLEIQRTEQGDSAMYLCASSLAWTGADEQFFGPGTRLTVL.

This clone was seen ten or more times. The read is 3 residues too short to cover the CDR3 end, so that end is filled in from the germline J gene. The chain links TRBV10-3 to TRBJ2-3, with 9 bases fitting TRBD1. Germline CDR1 and CDR2: ENHRY and SYGVKD. The CDR3 is 15 residues long. J lost 3 bases, V lost 6 bases, and 7 bases had no gene match. CDR3 loop: CAISPSGTGTDTQYF. CDR3 DNA (partial): TGTGCCATCAGCCCGTCCGGGACAGGGACAGATACG.

This clone has a count of ten or more. The read finishes 3 residues shy of the CDR3 end, and the germline J gene is used to complete it. The chain links TRBV28 to TRBJ1-4; 10 bases fit TRBD1. Per germline, CDR1 MDHEN and CDR2 SYDVKM. CDR3 size: 13 residues. Unmatched junction bases numbered 2, after V lost 6 bases and J lost 7 bases. This chain's CDR3 is CASRTGGGEKLFF. The CDR3 bases that were read are TGTGCCAGCAGGACAGGGGGCGGTGAAAAA.

By share, this clone counts as medium-sized (0.01 to 0.1%). The read ends 3 residues shy of where the CDR3 ends; the end is completed using the germline J gene. The chain recombines TRBV6-2 or TRBV6-3 with TRBJ2-3; TRBD2 matches at 10 bases. The germline V gene encodes CDR1 MNHEY and CDR2 SVGEGT. Unmatched junction bases numbered 2, after V lost 2 bases and J lost 3 bases. This CDR3 comprises 15 residues. CDR3 region: CASSYTSGMTDTQYF. Partial CDR3 DNA: TGTGCCAGCAGTTACACTAGCGGGATGACAGATACG.

This clone showed up many times. Sequencing ends 3 residues short of the CDR3 end; the germline J gene provides the rest. The rearrangement uses TRBV2 and TRBJ1-1, with D possibly matching TRBD1 (6 bases). The germline gives CDR1 SNHLY, CDR2 FYNNEI. The CDR3 has 13 amino acids. V dropped 5 bases and J dropped 2 bases, with 9 bases sitting between them. The CDR3 is CASSRTENTEAFF. The DNA read from the CDR3 is TGTGCCAGCAGTCGGACAGAAAACACTGAA.

This clone occurred a few times. The CDR3 extends 3 residues past the end of the read, so its final part is completed from the germline J gene. This chain links TRBV2 with TRBJ2-7; D gene ambiguous. V was shortened by 0 bases and J by 6 bases, with 12 bases between the two germline ends. Germline V CDR1 and CDR2: SNHLY, FYNNEI. This CDR3 region has 14 residues. The CDR3 sequence: CASSEANSTPEQYF. Partial CDR3 DNA: TGTGCCAGCAGTGAAGCAAATAGCACACCCGAG. The full variable domain, in which reference TRBV2 and TRBJ2-7 provide the parts outside the CDR3, is EPEVTQTPSHQVTQMGQEVILRCVPISNHLYFYWYRQILGQKVEFLVSFYNNEISEKSEIFDDQFSVERPDGSNFTLKIRSTKLEDSAMYFCASSEANSTPEQYFGPGTRLTVT.

In its sample, this clone was seen many times. The CDR3 end is not reached by the read, which stops 3 residues before it; the germline J gene fills it in. The V call is TRBV30, the J call TRBJ2-1, with TRBD2 matching 7 bases. V was clipped by 3 bases and J by 5 bases; unmatched bases: 1. CDR1 and CDR2 from the germline V gene are GTSNPN and SVGIG (reference sequence). The CDR3 is 12 amino acids. CDR3 loop: CAWSGGNNEQFF. The CDR3 DNA, read in part, is TGTGCCTGGAGCGGGGGGAACAATGAG.

The table lists this clone with many counts. The junction shows a germline mismatch at one end, possibly a read error. The sequenced CDR3 bases are TGCGCCAGCAGCTTGGGGCTAGACCAGGAGACC. It is translated as CASSLGLDQET. The CDR3, in full, reads CASSLGLDQETQYF. This chain uses TRBV5-1 with TRBJ2-5; D not resolved. The CDR3 extends 3 residues past the end of the read, so its final part is completed from the germline J gene. Germline V gene sequence: CDR1 SGHRS, CDR2 YFSETQ. CDR3 length equals 14 residues.

This clone was counted at least ten times. Read data end 3 residues before the CDR3 end; the end is taken from the germline J gene. The V and J genes are TRBV19 and TRBJ2-1; D not certain. Germline V CDR1 and CDR2: LNHDA, SQIVND (reference sequence). Trimming took 1 base from V and 9 from J, leaving 13 bases between them. There are 14 residues in the CDR3. The CDR3 bases that were read are TGTGCCAGTAGTATAGTCTCGGCTAGAGGTGAG. This codes for CASSIVSARGE. The whole CDR3 protein reads CASSIVSARGEQFF.

This clone was recorded at least ten times. This chain's CDR3 is CASGAQFYEQYF. The part of the CDR3 DNA that was read is TGTGCTAGTGGCGCACAGTTCTACGAG. The J gene is TRBJ2-7, the V gene TRBV12-5; no clear D gene. From the germline J gene comes the end of the CDR3, since the read stops 3 residues before it. There are 12 residues in the CDR3. Trimming left V 6 bases short and J 3 bases short, with 9 bases between. Germline V gene lookup returns CDR1 LGHNT and CDR2 FRNRAP.

This clone was recorded many times. The read ends 3 residues early relative to the CDR3; the germline J gene fills the gap. This rearrangement joins TRBV4-2 to TRBJ2-7; 12 nucleotides align to TRBD2. Per the germline V gene, CDR1 is LGHNA and CDR2 is YNFKEQ. Losses at the gene ends were 0 bases for V and 3 bases for J; bases not matched to a gene: 6. The CDR3 is made up of 17 amino acids. CDR3 residues: CASSQDLTSGRSYEQYF. Incomplete CDR3 DNA: TGTGCCAGCAGCCAAGATCTAACTAGCGGGAGGAGCTACGAG.

This clone was seen ten or more times. The missing CDR3 end, 3 residues past where the read stops, is filled in from the germline J gene. The rearrangement links TRBV18 to TRBJ2-1; 10 bases agree with TRBD2. CDR3 length: 15 residues. The V and J ends lost 0 bases and 4 bases, in that order; junction bases with no gene match: 0. Germline V CDR1 and CDR2: KGHSH, LQKENI. The CDR3 spells CASSPPGLAYNEQFF. Incomplete CDR3 DNA: TGTGCCAGCTCACCACCGGGACTAGCGTACAATGAG.

This clone was recorded at least ten times. The read finishes 3 residues shy of the CDR3 end, and the germline J gene is used to complete it. J is TRBJ2-3 and V is TRBV20-1, with D perhaps matching TRBD2 (6 bases). V shed 6 bases and J shed 6 bases, with 19 bases lying between them. Per the germline V gene, CDR1 is DFQATT and CDR2 is SNEGSKA (reference sequence). This CDR3 spans 14 amino acids. The sequenced CDR3 bases are TGCAGTGCAGTTGGCGGGGCCAAGGGGGATACG. Translated, it gives CSAVGGAKGDT. The CDR3 reads in full as CSAVGGAKGDTQYF.

This clone was seen ten or more times. The read stops 3 residues short of the end of the CDR3; the missing end is completed from the germline J gene. The chain recombines TRBV19 with TRBJ1-5, with D unresolved. V dropped 5 bases and J dropped 4 bases, with 6 bases sitting between them. CDR3 size: 12 residues. Germline V gene sequence: CDR1 LNHDA, CDR2 SQIVND (reference sequence). CDR3 bases read: TGTGCCAGTAGTTTTCCAAATCAGCCC. It yields the protein CASSFPNQP. From start to end, the CDR3 is CASSFPNQPQHF.

Ten or more counts support this clone. The read ends 3 residues before the CDR3 terminus; that terminus is restored from the germline J gene. The J gene is TRBJ2-3, the V gene TRBV5-6, with D possibly TRBD2 on 5 matching bases. Germline V gene sequence: CDR1 SGHDT, CDR2 YYEEEE. The germline V and J ends were trimmed by 2 bases and 2 bases, with 12 bases remaining between them. The CDR3 covers 15 residues. The sequenced CDR3 bases are TGTGCCAGCAGCTTAGGCGGAGGACTCACAGATACG. It codes for CASSLGGGLTDT. The complete CDR3 sequence is CASSLGGGLTDTQYF.

In its sample, this clone was seen many times. The DNA ends 3 residues before the CDR3 does, and the rest of the CDR3 is filled in from the germline J gene. The chain combines TRBV6-2 or TRBV6-3 with TRBJ2-1; 7 positions match TRBD2. The CDR3 runs to 13 residues. From germline, CDR1 is MNHEY and CDR2 SVGEGT. Trimming removed 2 bases from V and 5 bases from J; junction bases left unmatched: 0. The DNA read from the CDR3 is TGTGCCAGCAGTTACGGGACTAACAATGAG. Encoded protein: CASSYGTNNE. The whole CDR3 reads CASSYGTNNEQFF.

In this sample, this clone turned up many times. A junction end diverges from the germline sequence, so it may reflect a read error. The read halts 3 residues ahead of the CDR3 end, with the missing end drawn from the germline J gene. The chain has TRBV4-2 and TRBJ2-2; D is unclear. Germline CDR1 is LGHNA and CDR2 is YNFKEQ. CDR3 length equals 14 residues. CDR3 bases read: TGCGCCAGCAGCCAAGTCCGCGTTCCCGGGGAG. This gives the protein CASSQVRVPGE. The CDR3 in its entirety is CASSQVRVPGELFF.

This clone was counted between two and nine times. The CDR3 end lies 3 residues beyond the end of the read and is filled in from the germline J gene. V and J are TRBV20-1 and TRBJ1-1, with a possible D match to TRBD1 (6 bases). The germline CDR1 and CDR2 sequences are DFQATT and SNEGSKA (reference sequence). This CDR3 contains 15 residues. The CDR3 protein is CSASPGTLRAFEAFF. The sequenced part of the CDR3 DNA is TGCAGTGCTAGTCCCGGGACACTTAGGGCCTTCGAA.

This clone came up many times. The sequenced fragment ends 3 residues before the CDR3 boundary, so the rest is inferred from the germline J gene. The V call is TRBV20-1, the J call TRBJ2-2; maybe TRBD1 (5 bases). The V end was cut by 0 bases, the J end by 2 bases, with 13 bases between. Germline lookup yields CDR1 DFQATT and CDR2 SNEGSKA (reference sequence). This CDR3 comprises 16 residues. The CDR3 sequence: CSARDLRVHNTGELFF. The CDR3 bases that were read are TGCAGTGCTAGAGATCTCAGGGTTCACAACACCGGGGAG.

The table lists this clone with many counts. CDR3 residues: CARSHLRGGGEKLFF. The covered CDR3 bases are TGTGCCAGAAGCCATCTTAGGGGGGGAGGTGAAAAA. V gene TRBV5-3 combines with J gene TRBJ1-4; D is perhaps TRBD1 (6 bases). Sequencing ends 3 residues short of the CDR3 end; the germline J gene provides the rest. TRBV5-3 is recorded as an ORF, its role being uncertain. V gave up 4 bases and J gave up 7 bases, with 17 bases separating them. The CDR3 sequence is 15 residues long.

At least ten counts were recorded for this clone. The read comes to an end 3 residues before the CDR3 does, leaving the germline J gene to fill in the end. The chain uses TRBV29-1 and TRBJ2-5, with 7 nucleotides matching TRBD1. The V and J ends lost 1 base and 5 bases, in that order; junction bases with no gene match: 10. This CDR3 has 15 residues. The germline gives CDR1 SQVTM, CDR2 ANQGSEA. The CDR3 spells CSVEGFRGLGETQYF. The DNA read from the CDR3 is TGCAGCGTTGAAGGTTTCAGGGGGTTGGGCGAGACC.

This clone was counted many times. The read gets to within 3 residues of the CDR3 end, and the germline J gene fills in the rest. This chain links TRBV5-1 with TRBJ2-3, with TRBD2 matching over 8 bases. Germline CDR1 and CDR2: SGHRS and YFSETQ. J was trimmed by 6 bases and V by 6 bases; bases with no gene match: 12. The CDR3 extends over 15 amino acids. Incomplete CDR3 DNA: TGCGCCAGCAAAGGACTAGCCTCCTCACTTGATACG. The encoded protein is CASKGLASSLDT. The full CDR3 sequence reads CASKGLASSLDTQYF. The full variable domain, with the rest looked up from reference TRBV5-1 and TRBJ2-3, is KAGVTQTPRYLIKTRGQQVTLSCSPISGHRSVSWYQQTPGQGLQFLFEYFSETQRNKGNFPGRFSGRQFSNSRSEMNVSTLELGDSALYLCASKGLASSLDTQYFGPGTRLTVL.

This clone was counted at least ten times. The CDR3 end falls 3 residues outside the read, so it is completed with the germline J gene. The V and J genes are TRBV20-1 and TRBJ2-7; 11 nucleotides agree with TRBD2. Germline V gives CDR1 DFQATT, CDR2 SNEGSKA (reference sequence). With 6 bases clipped from V and 2 bases from J, the junction kept 15 bases outside the gene matches. The CDR3 runs 17 residues. The CDR3 here is CSATGDPTSGTPYEQYF. The covered CDR3 bases are TGCAGTGCGACCGGAGACCCGACTAGCGGGACCCCCTACGAG.